Presented here are 17 T cell receptor beta chains from one specimen sequenced in a study of CD8+CD57+ T cells in acquired aplastic anemia. TCR beta VDJ and CDR3 profiles were obtained from a genomic DNA template. One entry per CDR3 protein results from TCRdb running MiXCR on the reads. The data contain 250,000 to 350,000 distinct CDR3 sequences, around 60% of them singletons. The sequencing input was sorted CD4+, CD8+, or CD8+CD57+ T cells (not recorded which) from PBMCs. These receptors all come from a human donor with severe aplastic anemia or a healthy control (not recorded which).

With regard to this clonotype: The junction and the germline gene differ at one end; a read error may be behind it. In DNA form, the CDR3 reads TGTGCCAGCAGCCAACAGGGGAGAAACACTGAAGCCTTCTTT. Amino acid sequence: CASSQQGRNTEAFF. The chain joins TRBV7-9 to TRBJ1-1, with TRBD1 matching over 7 bases. CDR3 length equals 14 residues. Germline loops: CDR1 SEHNR, CDR2 FQNEAQ (reference sequence).

The V gene is TRBV6-1, the J gene TRBJ2-7, with D possibly being TRBD1 or TRBD2 (5 bases each). V was trimmed by 4 bases and J by 1 base, leaving 17 bases between them. The germline V gene encodes CDR1 MNHNS and CDR2 SASEGT. The CDR3 consists of 16 residues. Written as DNA, the CDR3 is TGTGCCAGCAGTGCTTTAGCGACAGACCATTCCTACGAGCAGTACTTC. It encodes CASSALATDHSYEQYF.

The chain's CDR3 is CASSLVLAGQYF. Here the CDR3 DNA reads TGTGCCAGCAGCTTGGTTTTAGCGGGGCAGTACTTC. The J gene is TRBJ2-7, the V gene TRBV7-2; TRBD2 agrees at 7 bases. This CDR3 region has 12 residues. The germline CDR1 and CDR2 sequences are SGHTA and FQGNSA. Unmatched junction bases numbered 5, after V lost 3 bases and J lost 9 bases.

The rearrangement links TRBV4-1 to TRBJ2-1; D uncertain. The CDR3 length is 15 residues. Per the germline V gene, CDR1 is MGHRA and CDR2 is YSYEKL. Trimming stripped 0 bases from V and 0 bases from J, with 6 bases between. The CDR3 DNA sequence: TGCGCCAGCAGCCAAGACGGAGCCTCCTACAATGAGCAGTTCTTC. It codes for CASSQDGASYNEQFF.

The chain joins TRBV20-1 to TRBJ2-1; 11 positions match TRBD2. The CDR3 is made up of 14 amino acids. The ends lost 0 bases at V and 5 bases at J; junction bases unmatched: 0. The germline gives CDR1 DFQATT, CDR2 SNEGSKA (reference sequence). CDR3 in amino acids: CSARETSGNNEQFF. The CDR3 DNA sequence: TGCAGTGCTAGAGAGACTAGCGGGAACAATGAGCAGTTCTTC.

This rearrangement joins TRBV12-3 or TRBV12-4 to TRBJ1-2, with 8 bases aligning to TRBD1. V dropped 5 bases and J dropped 4; count of bases not matched to a gene: 3. The CDR3 length is 13 residues. The CDR3 DNA is TGTGCCAGCAGTCCGGGACAGGTCTATGGCTACACCTTC. Protein: CASSPGQVYGYTF.

The chain is built from TRBV2 and TRBJ1-5; 7 bases fit TRBD1. The V segment lost 6 bases and the J segment 2 bases; nucleotides outside the gene matches: 4. The CDR3 totals 14 residues. Germline CDR1 reads SNHLY; CDR2 reads FYNNEI. In DNA form, the CDR3 reads TGTGCCAGCAGATTAGGACAGGGCAATCAGCCCCAGCATTTT. As protein: CASRLGQGNQPQHF.

In this sample, this clonotype turned up once. V usage is TRBV2 and J usage is TRBJ1-1; 9 positions match TRBD1. Losses at the gene ends were 3 bases for V and 5 bases for J; bases not matched to a gene: 13. The CDR3 has 17 residues. Germline CDR1 reads SNHLY; CDR2 reads FYNNEI. CDR3 nucleotides: TGTGCCAGCAGTGAGTTTCTACAGGGGGCGAGAGGGACTGAAGCTTTCTTT. This sequence encodes CASSEFLQGARGTEAFF. Full variable domain (remainder filled in from reference TRBV2 and TRBJ1-1): EPEVTQTPSHQVTQMGQEVILRCVPISNHLYFYWYRQILGQKVEFLVSFYNNEISEKSEIFDDQFSVERPDGSNFTLKIRSTKLEDSAMYFCASSEFLQGARGTEAFFGQGTRLTVV.

The V gene is TRBV20-1, the J gene TRBJ2-1, with unresolved D. CDR1 is DFQATT and CDR2 is SNEGSKA in the germline V gene (reference sequence). V was trimmed by 4 bases and J by 4 bases, leaving 20 bases between them. The CDR3 has 16 residues. The DNA for the CDR3 is TGCAGTGCTATATTAGCAGGTGTGGGAATTTACAATGAGCAGTTCTTC. Translating it yields CSAILAGVGIYNEQFF.

V gene TRBV29-1 combines with J gene TRBJ1-2; TRBD1 matches at 7 bases. Germline loops: CDR1 SQVTM, CDR2 ANQGSEA. The CDR3 totals 14 residues. V trimming: 3 bases; J trimming: 2 bases; junction bases outside the gene matches: 6. CDR3 sequence reads: CSVEADRVNYGYTF. In DNA form, the CDR3 reads TGCAGCGTTGAGGCCGACAGGGTGAACTATGGCTACACCTTC.

The J gene is TRBJ2-7, the V gene TRBV12-3 or TRBV12-4, with D hard to call. The CDR3 is made up of 13 amino acids. Between the trimmed V and J ends, which lost 6 bases and 6 bases, there was a span of 15 bases. CDR3 in DNA: TGTGCCAGCAGCCGCCCAGCTTTAGGCGAGCAGTACTTC. This encodes CASSRPALGEQYF.

This chain links TRBV7-2 with TRBJ1-1; 11 nucleotides match TRBD1. Trimming removed 5 bases from V and 4 bases from J; junction bases left unmatched: 9. The germline V gene has CDR1 SGHTA and CDR2 FQGNSA. The CDR3 extends over 16 amino acids. CDR3 sequence reads: CASSLGTGGYGTEAFF. DNA of the CDR3: TGTGCCAGCAGCCTCGGGACAGGGGGGTATGGCACTGAAGCTTTCTTT.

This sequence joins TRBV7-8 and TRBJ2-7; D call uncertain. Trimming left V 1 base short and J 0 bases short, with 4 bases between. The CDR3 sequence is 13 residues long. Looked up from germline, CDR1 is SGHVS and CDR2 is FQNEAQ. DNA for the CDR3: TGTGCCAGCAGCTTAGTGGCCTCCTACGAGCAGTACTTC. Its translation is CASSLVASYEQYF.

The chain uses TRBV29-1 and TRBJ2-7; 8 nucleotides agree with TRBD2. There are 16 residues in the CDR3. The germline gives CDR1 SQVTM, CDR2 ANQGSEA. With 0 bases clipped from V and 2 bases from J, the junction kept 9 bases outside the gene matches. CDR3 residues: CSVEEGERELTYEQYF. As DNA, the CDR3 is TGCAGCGTTGAAGAGGGCGAGCGGGAGCTTACCTACGAGCAGTACTTC.

This clonotype was observed many times. The V call is TRBV9, the J call TRBJ2-5, with D possibly being TRBD1 or TRBD2 (6 bases each). Germline CDR1 and CDR2: SGDLS and YYNGEE. V shed 0 bases and J shed 5 bases, with 11 bases lying between them. The CDR3 loop spans 14 amino acids. CDR3 coding DNA: TGTGCCAGCAGCGTAGGAGGGGGGAGGGAGACCCAGTACTTC. Amino acid sequence: CASSVGGGRETQYF.

This clonotype was picked up a small number of times. The chain couples TRBV20-1 to TRBJ1-5; 7 nucleotides agree with TRBD1. Trimming took 7 bases from V and 4 from J; bases not matched to a gene: 10. CDR1 is DFQATT, CDR2 SNEGSKA, per germline (reference sequence). The CDR3 has 14 residues. In nucleotides, the CDR3 is TGCAGTGTTACGGGGGGACAGCCAAATCAGCCCCAGCATTTT. It yields the protein CSVTGGQPNQPQHF.

The table lists this clonotype with a few counts. A much larger clone lies a single base off, so this may be a read error. This chain links TRBV27 with TRBJ1-6, with D perhaps matching TRBD1 (5 bases). The CDR3 extends over 15 amino acids. Trimming took 5 bases from V and 11 from J, leaving 19 bases between them. Germline-derived CDR1 and CDR2 are MNHEY and SMNVEV (reference sequence). The CDR3 sequence is CASSLQVMRDPPLHF. The DNA of the CDR3 is TGTGCCAGCAGTCTACAGGTAATGCGCGATCCACCCCTCCACTTT.